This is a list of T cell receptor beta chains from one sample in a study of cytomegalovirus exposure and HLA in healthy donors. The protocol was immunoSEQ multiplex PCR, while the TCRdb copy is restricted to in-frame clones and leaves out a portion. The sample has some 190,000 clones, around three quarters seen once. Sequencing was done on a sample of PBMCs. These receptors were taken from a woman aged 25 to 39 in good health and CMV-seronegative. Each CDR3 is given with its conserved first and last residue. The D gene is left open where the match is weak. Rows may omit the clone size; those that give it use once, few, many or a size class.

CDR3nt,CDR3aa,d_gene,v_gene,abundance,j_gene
TGTGCCAGCAGTCAACGGACAGAGAACACTGAAGCTTTCTTT,CASSQRTENTEAFF,NA,TRBV6-5,few,TRBJ1-1
TGCGCCAGCCAACCTAGCGGGGGAGGCCAAGGTAATGAGCAGTTCTTC,CASQPSGGGQGNEQFF,TRBD2,TRBV5-1,NA,TRBJ2-1
TGTGCCAGCAGCTCAAGGGGGGGCCGGACCCAGTACTTC,CASSSRGGRTQYF,NA,TRBV7-2,NA,TRBJ2-5
TGTGCCAGCAGCTTCGGGACAGGCTACAATGAGCAGTTCTTC,CASSFGTGYNEQFF,TRBD1,TRBV7-6,NA,TRBJ2-1
TGCGCCAGCAGCTTCGTACGGCTAGCGGGGGGATTGAACACCGGGGAGCTGTTTTTT,CASSFVRLAGGLNTGELFF,TRBD2,TRBV5-1,NA,TRBJ2-2
TGTGCCAGCAGCTCCCGGGGGAATCAGCCCCAGCATTTT,CASSSRGNQPQHF,NA,TRBV27,few,TRBJ1-5
TGCGCCAGCAGCCAAGAACCGGTGGGGGGACTAGGGGGCAATGAGCAGTTCTTC,CASSQEPVGGLGGNEQFF,TRBD2,TRBV4-3,NA,TRBJ2-1
TGCAGCGTTGCGGACAGGGGGGGAACTACCTCCGAGCAGTACTTC,CSVADRGGTTSEQYF,TRBD1,TRBV29-1,NA,TRBJ2-7
TGTGCCAGCAGCTTTGTTAGCGGGGGTGGCGATACGCAGTATTTT,CASSFVSGGGDTQYF,TRBD2,TRBV7-6,NA,TRBJ2-3
TGTGCCTGGAGTGTCCTGGACAGGGAGGCTGAAGCTTTCTTT,CAWSVLDREAEAFF,TRBD1,TRBV30,NA,TRBJ1-1
TGTGCCAGCAGCCAAGGACTAGCGGATTACAATGAGCAGTTCTTC,CASSQGLADYNEQFF,TRBD2,TRBV7-9,NA,TRBJ2-1
TGTGCCAGCAGGGGACAGGGTGATTATGGAAAACTGTTTTTT,CASRGQGDYGKLFF,TRBD1,TRBV6-6,NA,TRBJ1-4
TGCGCCAGCAACGGTTATAGCAATCAGCCCCAGCATTTT,CASNGYSNQPQHF,NA,TRBV4-3,NA,TRBJ1-5
TGTGCCAGCAGACTAGCGGGGGACTACGAGCAGTACTTC,CASRLAGDYEQYF,TRBD2,TRBV11-2,once,TRBJ2-7
TGTGCCACCAGCAGGGACAGGGCTGAAGCTTTCTTT,CATSRDRAEAFF,TRBD1,TRBV15,NA,TRBJ1-1
TGCGCCAGCAGCTTGGGTGCAGGGGGCACTGGAAACACCATATATTTT,CASSLGAGGTGNTIYF,TRBD1,TRBV5-1,NA,TRBJ1-3
TGTGCCAGCAGTGACTCGGCAAGCGGGGACATAGATACGCAGTATTTT,CASSDSASGDIDTQYF,NA,TRBV6-4,few,TRBJ2-3
TGTGCCAGCAGTTATGTCACAGATACGCAGTATTTT,CASSYVTDTQYF,NA,TRBV2,NA,TRBJ2-3
TGTGCCAGCAGTTCCTCAGGGGGCCCCTACAATGAGCAGTTCTTC,CASSSSGGPYNEQFF,TRBD1,TRBV6-5,NA,TRBJ2-1
TGCGCCAGCAGCTTGGGGACAGGGGGCCCCAGACGCGCAGATACGCAGTATTTT,CASSLGTGGPRRADTQYF,TRBD1,TRBV5-1,NA,TRBJ2-3
TGTGCCAGCAGTGAGGAACTAGCGGGGGGGCTCGGTACGCAGTATTTT,CASSEELAGGLGTQYF,TRBD2,TRBV6-4,NA,TRBJ2-3
TGTGCCAGCAGCCGGGACAGGGGAAACAATGAGCAGTTCTTC,CASSRDRGNNEQFF,TRBD1,TRBV11-2,NA,TRBJ2-1
TGTGCTAGCAGCCGAGGCCGGGCCGGGGAGCTGTTTTTT,CASSRGRAGELFF,NA,TRBV7-7,NA,TRBJ2-2
TGTGCGCTGGACAGGGGAAATTCACCCCTCCACTTT,CALDRGNSPLHF,TRBD1,TRBV30,NA,TRBJ1-6
TGTGCCAGCAGCTTAGTTAGGGGCGACACTGAAGCTTTCTTT,CASSLVRGDTEAFF,NA,TRBV7-9,few,TRBJ1-1
TGTGCCAGCAGTTACTCAGGGGACGGGGAGACCCAGTACTTC,CASSYSGDGETQYF,NA,TRBV5-6,NA,TRBJ2-5
TGTGCCAGCAGCCCCGGGACAGGGGGTACCGGGGAGCTGTTTTTT,CASSPGTGGTGELFF,TRBD1,TRBV7-6,NA,TRBJ2-2
TGTGCCAGCAGTTTACTGAGAGACTCCCGAGTACTCGAGCAGTACTTC,CASSLLRDSRVLEQYF,NA,TRBV27,NA,TRBJ2-7
TGTGCCAGCAGCTATCAAACAGGGGCCCCCGGGACGCAGTATTTT,CASSYQTGAPGTQYF,TRBD1,TRBV11-1,NA,TRBJ2-3
TGTGCCAGCATTTGGACTAGAACCGGGGAGCTGTTTTTT,CASIWTRTGELFF,TRBD2,TRBV2,NA,TRBJ2-2
TGTGCCAGCAGCTCCCTATGGACAGGGCTGATGAACACTGAAGCTTTCTTT,CASSSLWTGLMNTEAFF,TRBD1,TRBV7-9,NA,TRBJ1-1
TGTGCCAGTAGTATCGGACTGAACACAGATACGCAGTATTTT,CASSIGLNTDTQYF,NA,TRBV19,NA,TRBJ2-3
TGCGCCAGCAGCCAAGCTGTGTCTGGGGCCAACGTCCTGACTTTC,CASSQAVSGANVLTF,NA,TRBV4-3,NA,TRBJ2-6
TGCGCCAGCAGCTTGACAGGGGAGAACACTGAAGCTTTCTTT,CASSLTGENTEAFF,TRBD1,TRBV5-1,NA,TRBJ1-1
TGTGCCAGTCAGCGGCTAGGGTACACAGATACGCAGTATTTT,CASQRLGYTDTQYF,NA,TRBV7-2,NA,TRBJ2-3
TGTGCCAGCAGCTTAGTAGCGGGGCGTGGCTACACCTTC,CASSLVAGRGYTF,NA,TRBV7-8,NA,TRBJ1-2
TGTGCCTGGAAATCACAGGGGATAGGCGAGCAGTACTTC,CAWKSQGIGEQYF,TRBD1,TRBV30,NA,TRBJ2-7
TGTGCCAGCAGTTACTCGCTAGTGGGTTATGAGCAGTTCTTC,CASSYSLVGYEQFF,NA,TRBV6-5,NA,TRBJ2-1
TGTGCCAGCAGTTTAGCAGCGGGGGTTTCCTACGAGCAGTACTTC,CASSLAAGVSYEQYF,TRBD2,TRBV27,NA,TRBJ2-7
TGTGCCAGCACCCGATTAGTAGCGGGGTCGGTAGATACGCAGTATTTT,CASTRLVAGSVDTQYF,TRBD2,TRBV27,NA,TRBJ2-3
TGTGCCAGCAGTGGGCGACTAGCGGGGATGGATGGGACCCAGTACTTC,CASSGRLAGMDGTQYF,TRBD2,TRBV2,once,TRBJ2-5
TGCGCCAGCAGAGTCACAGGGACCTACGAGCAGTACTTC,CASRVTGTYEQYF,NA,TRBV5-1,NA,TRBJ2-7
TGTGCCAGCAGTCTGAAGGGGCGCATCGATGGCTACACCTTC,CASSLKGRIDGYTF,NA,TRBV27,NA,TRBJ1-2
TGCGCCAGCAGCCGATATACTGGACAGGATGTGTACGAGCAGTACTTC,CASSRYTGQDVYEQYF,TRBD1,TRBV4-3,NA,TRBJ2-7
TGCGCCAGCAACGTACAGGGGTGGGCTTACGAGCAGTACTTC,CASNVQGWAYEQYF,TRBD1,TRBV10-2,NA,TRBJ2-7
TGCGCCAGCGGACAGACTTTCCAGCCCCAGCATTTT,CASGQTFQPQHF,NA,TRBV10-2,NA,TRBJ1-5
TGTGCCAGCAGCCGAAACAGGGGAGAGACCCAGTACTTC,CASSRNRGETQYF,TRBD1,TRBV5-4,NA,TRBJ2-5
TGTGCCTGGAGCGCGGACAGGGCTCAGCCCCAGCATTTT,CAWSADRAQPQHF,TRBD1,TRBV30,NA,TRBJ1-5
TGCAGCGTTGCGTCGGGGGGAGACACTGAAGCTTTCTTT,CSVASGGDTEAFF,NA,TRBV29-1,NA,TRBJ1-1
TGTGCCATCAGCACACAGGGGTCACCCCTCCACTTT,CAISTQGSPLHF,TRBD1,TRBV10-3,NA,TRBJ1-6
TGTGCCAGTATCGGCGGGAAATTCGGGGCAGGTACCCTCCAAGAGACCCAGTACTTC,CASIGGKFGAGTLQETQYF,NA,TRBV19,NA,TRBJ2-5
TGTGCCAGCAGCTTGGCCAGTGTAACCTACGAGCAGTACTTC,CASSLASVTYEQYF,NA,TRBV7-8,NA,TRBJ2-7
TGCGCCAGCAGCCAAGATTCGGGACAGGGCGATGAGCAGTTCTTC,CASSQDSGQGDEQFF,TRBD1,TRBV4-3,NA,TRBJ2-1
TGTGCCTGGAGTGTCGGGGGTGGCAATCAGCCCCAGCATTTT,CAWSVGGGNQPQHF,NA,TRBV30,NA,TRBJ1-5
TGCGCCAGCAGCCGGGACAGGGGAATAGATGGCTACACCTTC,CASSRDRGIDGYTF,TRBD1,TRBV10-1,NA,TRBJ1-2
TGTGCCAGCAGTACTAGCGGGGGGGCCGAGTATGAGCAGTTCTTC,CASSTSGGAEYEQFF,TRBD2,TRBV6-5,NA,TRBJ2-1